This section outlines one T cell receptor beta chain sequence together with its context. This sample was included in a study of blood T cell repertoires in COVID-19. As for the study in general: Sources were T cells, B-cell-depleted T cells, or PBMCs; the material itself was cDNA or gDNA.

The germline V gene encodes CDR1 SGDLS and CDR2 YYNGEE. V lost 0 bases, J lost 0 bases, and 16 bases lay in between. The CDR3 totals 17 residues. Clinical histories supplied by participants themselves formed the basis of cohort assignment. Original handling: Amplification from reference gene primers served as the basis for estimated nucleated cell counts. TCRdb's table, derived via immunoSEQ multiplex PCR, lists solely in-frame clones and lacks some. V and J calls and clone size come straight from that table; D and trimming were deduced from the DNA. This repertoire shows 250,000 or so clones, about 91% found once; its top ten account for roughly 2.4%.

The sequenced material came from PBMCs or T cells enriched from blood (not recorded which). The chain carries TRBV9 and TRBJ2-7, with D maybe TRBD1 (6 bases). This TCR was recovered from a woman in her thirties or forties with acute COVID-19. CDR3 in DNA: TGTGCCAGCAGCGTAGGTAGATCCCGACAGGCCTCCTACGAGCAGTACTTC. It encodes CASSVGRSRQASYEQYF.